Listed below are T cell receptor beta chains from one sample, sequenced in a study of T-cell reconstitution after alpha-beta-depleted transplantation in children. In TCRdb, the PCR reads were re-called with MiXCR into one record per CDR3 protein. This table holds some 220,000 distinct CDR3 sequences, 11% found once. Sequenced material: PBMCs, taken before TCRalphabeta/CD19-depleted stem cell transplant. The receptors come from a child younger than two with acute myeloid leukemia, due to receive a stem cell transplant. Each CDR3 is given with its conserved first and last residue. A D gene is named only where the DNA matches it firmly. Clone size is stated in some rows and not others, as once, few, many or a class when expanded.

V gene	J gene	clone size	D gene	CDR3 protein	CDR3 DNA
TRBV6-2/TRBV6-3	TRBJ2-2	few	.	CASLYGTTNTGELFF	TGTGCCAGCCTTTACGGGACGACGAACACCGGGGAGCTGTTTTTT
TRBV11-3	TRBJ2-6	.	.	CTSSQSLGANVLTF	TGTACCAGCAGCCAGTCCCTTGGGGCCAACGTCCTGACTTTC
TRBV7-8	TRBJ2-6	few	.	CASPGSGANVLTF	TGTGCCAGCCCCGGATCTGGGGCCAACGTCCTGACTTTC
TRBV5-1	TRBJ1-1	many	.	CASQDHRGQLGAFF	TGCGCCAGCCAGGATCACCGAGGACAATTGGGTGCTTTCTTT
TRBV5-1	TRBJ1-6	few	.	CASSPDREGSPLHF	TGCGCCAGCAGCCCGGACAGAGAAGGTTCACCCCTCCACTTT
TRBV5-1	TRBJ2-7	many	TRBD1	CASSRGQGFHEQYF	TGCGCCAGCAGCAGGGGACAGGGCTTCCACGAGCAGTACTTC
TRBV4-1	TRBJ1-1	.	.	CASSQELVGAMAEAFF	TGCGCCAGCAGCCAAGAATTGGTGGGGGCAATGGCTGAAGCTTTCTTT
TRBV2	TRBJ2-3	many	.	CASSGDHDTQYF	TGTGCCAGCAGTGGGGACCACGATACGCAGTATTTT
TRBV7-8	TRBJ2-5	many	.	CASSMTGRETQYF	TGTGCCAGCAGCATGACAGGACGGGAGACCCAGTACTTC
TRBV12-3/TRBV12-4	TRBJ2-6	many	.	CASRSIGYGANVLTF	TGTGCCAGCAGGTCTATAGGATATGGGGCCAACGTCCTGACTTTC
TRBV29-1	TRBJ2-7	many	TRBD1	CSVVEDRGLYEQYF	TGCAGCGTTGTAGAGGACAGGGGGCTATACGAGCAGTACTTC
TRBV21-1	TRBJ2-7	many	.	CASSMGTRSVDEQYF	TGTGCCAGCAGCATGGGGACTAGATCCGTCGACGAGCAGTACTTC
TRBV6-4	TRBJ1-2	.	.	CASSDGKGGYGYTF	TGTGCCAGCAGCGACGGGAAGGGGGGGTATGGCTACACCTTC
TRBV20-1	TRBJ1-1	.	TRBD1	CSAPPYRGYEPFF	TGCAGTGCTCCGCCATACAGGGGGTACGAGCCTTTCTTT
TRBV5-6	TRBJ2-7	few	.	CASSFGTIIYEQYF	TGTGCCAGCAGCTTCGGGACAATAATCTACGAGCAGTACTTC
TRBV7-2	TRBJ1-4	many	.	CASSPGMGEKLFF	TGTGCCAGCAGCCCCGGGATGGGCGAAAAACTGTTTTTT
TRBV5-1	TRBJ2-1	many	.	CASSPTTGNEQFF	TGCGCCAGCAGCCCGACGACAGGCAATGAGCAGTTCTTC
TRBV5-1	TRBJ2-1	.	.	CASSLEGPNEQFF	TGCGCCAGCAGCTTGGAGGGCCCCAATGAGCAGTTCTTC
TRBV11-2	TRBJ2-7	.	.	CASSLGPEGYEQYF	TGTGCCAGCAGCTTAGGGCCCGAGGGCTACGAGCAGTACTTC
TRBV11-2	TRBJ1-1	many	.	CASSFARGAVTEAFF	TGTGCCAGCAGCTTTGCCAGGGGTGCGGTCACTGAAGCTTTCTTT
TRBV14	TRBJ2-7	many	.	CASSIETGSRVQYF	TGTGCCAGCAGCATTGAGACAGGTAGTCGTGTGCAGTACTTC
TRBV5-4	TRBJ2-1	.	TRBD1	CASNIGQGRYEQFF	TGTGCCAGCAACATCGGACAGGGAAGGTATGAGCAGTTCTTC
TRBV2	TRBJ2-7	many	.	CASSELLPGQYF	TGTGCCAGCAGCGAACTCTTGCCGGGGCAGTACTTC
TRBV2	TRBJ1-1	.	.	CASSEPLNPEAFF	TGTGCCAGCAGTGAGCCGCTTAACCCTGAAGCTTTCTTT
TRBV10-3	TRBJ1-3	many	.	CAISGTASGNTIYF	TGTGCCATCAGTGGGACAGCCTCTGGAAACACCATATATTTT